This T cell receptor beta chain was found in a study of T cell repertoires in aging, cancer and after chemotherapy. Overall study: Donor ages fell into six groups from 30 or younger up to 70 or older. Roughly 9.3 million TCR reads made up the full dataset. General study points: Untreated cancer patients had significantly lower blood TCR diversity than age-matched healthy donors.

TRB rearrangements spanning V, D and J were amplified using mixed TRB-A/B primers. TCRdb independently ran MiXCR on the multiplex PCR reads; one entry per CDR3 protein. The profile shows about 3,000 distinct CDR3 sequences, around 30% of them singletons. Peripheral blood genomic DNA, not sorted cells or RNA, was the template. V was pared by 7 bases and J by 5 bases, with 12 bases of the junction left unmatched. The CDR3 contains 18 residues. By share of the sample, this clonotype is medium-sized (0.01 to 0.1%). What it binds is unknown. The sequenced sample consisted of blood. This TCR was recovered from a human donor in good health. The chain uses TRBV12-3 or TRBV12-4 and TRBJ2-2, with TRBD2 matching 14 bases. The CDR3 region has the DNA TGTGCCAGCACTCTAATGGCCGGGACTAGCGGGAGTACCGGGGAGCTGTTTTTT. Translated, it gives CASTLMAGTSGSTGELFF.